Following are 29 T cell receptor beta chains from one sample sequenced in a study of PD-1 blockade in classical Hodgkin lymphoma. Generated by immunoSEQ multiplex PCR, the TCRdb table keeps only in-frame clones and is missing some. The sample includes under 30,000 clones, roughly two thirds of them seen just once. Every single patient, without exception, relapsed after autologous stem cell transplantation, and brentuximab vedotin exposure varied. Sample: peripheral blood mononuclear cells (PBMCs), taken at baseline. The origin of the receptors is a human donor with classical Hodgkin lymphoma.

The genes are TRBV28 and TRBJ1-5; TRBD1 matches at 10 bases. V trimming: 6 bases; J trimming: 9 bases; junction bases outside the gene matches: 11. Germline CDR1 is MDHEN and CDR2 is SYDVKM. The CDR3 totals 15 residues. CDR3 sequence reads: CASRNGQGGFPPQHF. In DNA form, the CDR3 reads TGTGCCAGCAGAAACGGACAGGGGGGATTTCCGCCCCAGCATTTT.

This clone was found a few times. This sample includes further DNA sequences coding for the same CDR3. The chain links TRBV28 to TRBJ2-7; possible D gene TRBD1, 5 bases. The CDR3 sequence is 12 residues long. V lost 2 bases and J lost 3, with 5 bases in between. Germline values: CDR1 MDHEN, CDR2 SYDVKM. The chain's CDR3 is CASSLRGYEQYF. Written as DNA, the CDR3 is TGTGCCAGCAGTTTAAGGGGCTACGAGCAGTACTTC.

The J gene is TRBJ1-2, the V gene TRBV28; tentatively, D is TRBD1 (5 bases). V was pared by 2 bases and J by 4 bases, with 17 bases between. The CDR3 totals 16 residues. CDR1 is MDHEN, CDR2 SYDVKM, per germline. CDR3 amino acids: CASSLILGQRSYGYTF. Here the CDR3 DNA reads TGTGCCAGCAGTTTAATTCTGGGGCAGCGGTCCTATGGCTACACCTTC.

V usage is TRBV4-3 and J usage is TRBJ2-5, with TRBD2 identical over 11 bases. The ends lost 0 bases at V and 4 bases at J; junction bases unmatched: 7. There are 17 residues in the CDR3. CDR1 and CDR2 from the germline V gene are LGHNA and YSLEER. This chain's CDR3 is CASSQEGRTSGRETQYF. DNA for the CDR3: TGCGCCAGCAGCCAAGAAGGTCGGACTAGCGGGCGAGAGACCCAGTACTTC.

The gene calls are TRBV4-3 and TRBJ2-6; 8 nucleotides line up with TRBD1. The CDR3 is 21 amino acids. The J segment lost 0 bases and the V segment lost 0 bases, leaving 13 bases of the junction unmatched. Per germline, CDR1 LGHNA and CDR2 YSLEER. CDR3 residues: CASSQDPIGQGFISGANVLTF. In nucleotides, the CDR3 is TGCGCCAGCAGCCAAGATCCAATCGGACAGGGCTTTATCTCTGGGGCCAACGTCCTGACTTTC.

The table lists this clone with a few counts. The J gene is TRBJ1-2, the V gene TRBV18; 8 nucleotides agree with TRBD1. CDR1 and CDR2 from the germline V gene are KGHSH and LQKENI. After removal of 6 bases from V and 0 bases from J, the junction contained 3 bases not matched to a gene. The CDR3 runs to 14 residues. The DNA for the CDR3 is TGTGCCAGCTCCCGGACAGGGACTAACTATGGCTACACCTTC. Protein: CASSRTGTNYGYTF.

This chain connects TRBV25-1 to TRBJ2-7, with no clear D. Germline V CDR1 and CDR2: MGHDK, SYGVNS. The CDR3 totals 14 residues. V was pared by 4 bases and J by 5 bases, with 15 bases between. CDR3: CASSANTVGNEQYF. CDR3 nucleotides: TGTGCCAGCAGTGCTAATACTGTAGGGAACGAGCAGTACTTC.

By proportion, this clone is medium-sized. The chain joins TRBV19 to TRBJ2-2, with TRBD1 identical over 8 bases. The CDR3 is made up of 16 amino acids. V dropped 3 bases and J dropped 1; count of bases not matched to a gene: 4. In germline, CDR1 is LNHDA, CDR2 SQIVND (reference sequence). Written as DNA, the CDR3 is TGTGCCAGTAGTATTTATGGGACAGGGAACACCGGGGAGCTGTTTTTT. Translated, it gives CASSIYGTGNTGELFF.

The rearrangement uses TRBV5-4 and TRBJ1-1, with D unclear. Deletions cut 0 bases from V and 2 bases from J, with 8 bases between. CDR3 length: 14 amino acids. CDR1 and CDR2 (germline): SGHNT, YYREEE (reference sequence). The DNA for the CDR3 is TGTGCCAGCAGCTTGGCCGCAGCTAACACTGAAGCTTTCTTT. Encoded protein: CASSLAAANTEAFF.

The chain couples TRBV10-3 to TRBJ1-4; D not certain. Germline CDR1 reads ENHRY; CDR2 reads SYGVKD. The V and J ends lost 0 bases and 8 bases respectively, with 7 bases between them. The CDR3 sequence is 13 residues long. CDR3 DNA sequence: TGTGCCATCAGTGAGTCGATAAGGGAAAAACTGTTTTTT. Translating it yields CAISESIREKLFF.

This chain uses TRBV30 with TRBJ2-7; a weak D match, TRBD2 (5 bases). V was clipped by 2 bases and J by 1 base, with 12 bases between them. Germline lookup yields CDR1 GTSNPN and CDR2 SVGIG (reference sequence). The CDR3 spans 14 residues. The CDR3 DNA reads as TGTGCCTGGAGTCCACTAGGACTTTCCTACGAGCAGTACTTC. Protein product: CAWSPLGLSYEQYF.

This clone was seen more than once but under ten times. The chain uses TRBV7-2 and TRBJ2-1; no firm D call. Trimming removed 1 base at V and 0 bases at J, with 10 bases between. Germline CDR1 reads SGHTA; CDR2 reads FQGNSA. The CDR3 contains 16 residues. CDR3 in DNA: TGTGCCAGCAGCTTAGAGGTGCAACTCTCCTACAATGAGCAGTTCTTC. Translating gives CASSLEVQLSYNEQFF.

The J gene is TRBJ2-2, the V gene TRBV7-6; 11 bases line up with TRBD1. This CDR3 region has 17 residues. CDR1 is SGHVS and CDR2 is FNYEAQ in the germline V gene. With 5 bases clipped from V and 1 base from J, the junction kept 6 bases outside the gene matches. CDR3 loop: CASSLGQGEKNTGELFF. The CDR3 coding sequence is TGTGCCAGCAGCCTGGGACAGGGGGAGAAGAACACCGGGGAGCTGTTTTTT.

V gene TRBV18 combines with J gene TRBJ1-2; 10 nucleotides align to TRBD1. In germline, CDR1 is KGHSH, CDR2 LQKENI. Trimming took 3 bases from V and 5 from J; bases not matched to a gene: 3. The CDR3 extends over 14 amino acids. The CDR3 region is CASSPGTGDYGYTF. For the CDR3, the DNA is TGTGCCAGCTCACCGGGGACAGGGGATTATGGCTACACCTTC.

This clone is medium-sized within its sample. The sample has other DNA sequences that encode this CDR3 too. The chain couples TRBV9 to TRBJ1-2; tentatively, D is TRBD1 (5 bases). Trimming stripped 0 bases from V and 3 bases from J, with 6 bases between. Germline CDR1 reads SGDLS; CDR2 reads YYNGEE. The CDR3 covers 13 residues. CDR3 amino acids: CASSVGGDYGYTF. In nucleotides, the CDR3 is TGTGCCAGCAGCGTAGGGGGCGACTATGGCTACACCTTC.

Only a few counts were recorded for this clone. The chain has TRBV9 and TRBJ1-1; D remains ambiguous. CDR3 length: 13 amino acids. Germline values: CDR1 SGDLS, CDR2 YYNGEE. The V gene lost 0 bases and the J gene lost 1 base, with 4 bases spanning the gap. CDR3 sequence reads: CASSVAGNTEAFF. In nucleotides, the CDR3 is TGTGCCAGCAGCGTAGCAGGGAACACTGAAGCTTTCTTT.

In its sample, this clone is medium-sized. The chain recombines TRBV10-3 with TRBJ1-1; D is possibly TRBD1 (6 bases). This CDR3 comprises 13 residues. Between the trimmed V and J ends, which lost 6 bases and 4 bases, there was a span of 12 bases. CDR1 is ENHRY and CDR2 is SYGVKD in the germline V gene. The CDR3 spells CAIRTTGTTEAFF. The CDR3, as DNA: TGTGCCATCAGGACAACAGGGACCACTGAAGCTTTCTTT.

This clone was picked up one time. J is TRBJ1-1 and V is TRBV5-4, with 11 bases that match TRBD1. Germline V gene sequence: CDR1 SGHNT, CDR2 YYREEE (reference sequence). The CDR3 length is 16 residues. J was trimmed by 0 bases and V by 5 bases; bases with no gene match: 6. Here the CDR3 reads CASRRGQGGLNTEAFF. CDR3 nucleotide sequence: TGTGCCAGCAGAAGGGGACAGGGGGGCTTGAACACTGAAGCTTTCTTT.

The genes are TRBV7-9 and TRBJ1-1; D unclear. The CDR3 spans 13 residues. The germline V gene encodes CDR1 SEHNR and CDR2 FQNEAQ (reference sequence). Trimming left V 5 bases short and J 7 bases short, with 14 bases between. The CDR3 reads CASSAIPHNEAFF. In DNA form, the CDR3 reads TGTGCCAGCAGCGCAATACCTCACAATGAAGCTTTCTTT.

This chain links TRBV4-1 with TRBJ1-1, with D possibly TRBD1 on 5 matching bases. Deletions cut 0 bases from V and 5 bases from J, with 10 bases between. CDR3 length: 14 residues. CDR1 and CDR2 (germline): MGHRA, YSYEKL. In DNA, the CDR3 is TGCGCCAGCAGCCAAGATCAGGGTGGTACTGAAGCTTTCTTT. Translating gives CASSQDQGGTEAFF.

The rearrangement uses TRBV7-9 and TRBJ2-2, with unresolved D. Germline CDR1 SEHNR, CDR2 FQNEAQ (reference sequence). The CDR3 runs 12 residues. V was shortened by 3 bases and J by 3 bases, with 2 bases between the two germline ends. DNA for the CDR3: TGTGCCAGCAGCTTCCACACCGGGGAGCTGTTTTTT. The encoded protein is CASSFHTGELFF.

This clone was seen only a few times. The chain has TRBV28 and TRBJ1-1; D possibly corresponds to TRBD1 (5 bases). Germline V gene lookup returns CDR1 MDHEN and CDR2 SYDVKM. The V gene lost 5 bases and the J gene lost 6 bases, with 16 bases spanning the gap. The CDR3 extends over 14 amino acids. CDR3 residues: CASSPLGLGPEAFF. CDR3 sequence (DNA): TGTGCCAGCAGTCCCCTGGGATTGGGGCCTGAAGCTTTCTTT.

The rearrangement links TRBV18 to TRBJ2-5; a weak D match, TRBD2 (6 bases). The length of the CDR3 is 15 residues. V was clipped by 2 bases and J by 5 bases, with 15 bases between them. Germline loops: CDR1 KGHSH, CDR2 LQKENI. The CDR3 nucleotides are TGTGCCAGCTCACCAGTCTTCGGGACTCTGGAGACCCAGTACTTC. It encodes CASSPVFGTLETQYF. The full variable domain, its missing parts supplied by reference TRBV18 and TRBJ2-5, is NAGVMQNPRHLVRRRGQEARLRCSPMKGHSHVYWYRQLPEEGLKFMVYLQKENIIDESGMPKERFSAEFPKEGPSILRIQQVVRGDSAAYFCASSPVFGTLETQYFGPGTRLLVL.

The V and J genes are TRBV29-1 and TRBJ2-7, with 9 bases aligning to TRBD1. The germline CDR1 and CDR2 sequences are SQVTM and ANQGSEA. The V gene end was trimmed by 6 bases and the J gene end by 6 bases; junction bases not matched to a gene: 3. The CDR3 loop spans 11 amino acids. CDR3 in amino acids: CSVGTGPEQYV. The CDR3 DNA sequence: TGCAGCGTCGGGACAGGGCCCGAGCAGTACGTC.

Here the CDR3 reads CASSRRVNNSPLHF. The CDR3 bases are TGTGCCAGCAGCCGACGGGTGAATAATTCACCCCTCCACTTT. The chain links TRBV28 to TRBJ1-6, with D hard to call. Germline loops: CDR1 MDHEN, CDR2 SYDVKM. The length of the CDR3 is 14 residues. The germline V and J ends were trimmed by 6 bases and 5 bases, with 11 bases remaining between them.

J is TRBJ1-1 and V is TRBV28, with D possibly matching TRBD1 (5 bases). V shed 6 bases and J shed 0 bases, with 8 bases lying between them. This CDR3 comprises 13 residues. The germline CDR1 and CDR2 sequences are MDHEN and SYDVKM. The chain's CDR3 is CASSRQMNTEAFF. CDR3 DNA sequence: TGTGCCAGCAGCAGACAGATGAACACTGAAGCTTTCTTT.

A single count supports this clone. The V gene is TRBV7-6, the J gene TRBJ2-1, with D perhaps TRBD2 (5 bases). With 2 bases removed from V and 0 bases from J, the gap between germline ends came to 17 bases. Germline V gene lookup returns CDR1 SGHVS and CDR2 FNYEAQ. CDR3 length: 18 residues. The CDR3 region has the DNA TGTGCCAGCAGCTTAACATCAATAGCGAGGAGCTCCTACAATGAGCAGTTCTTC. It encodes CASSLTSIARSSYNEQFF.

The chain employs TRBV14 and TRBJ1-1; D unclear. This CDR3 spans 14 amino acids. Germline-derived CDR1 and CDR2 are SGHDN and FVKESK. The V gene lost 0 bases and the J gene lost 1 base, with 6 bases spanning the gap. The CDR3 DNA is TGTGCCAGCAGCCAAGATAGTACGAACACTGAAGCTTTCTTT. Amino acid sequence: CASSQDSTNTEAFF.

The rearrangement joins TRBV2 to TRBJ2-7; 8 bases fit TRBD1. The CDR3 contains 15 residues. The trim removed 2 bases at V and 5 bases at J, leaving 8 bases unmatched. Germline V gene data show CDR1 as SNHLY and CDR2 as FYNNEI. CDR3 residues: CASSEIGQGVDEQYF. The CDR3 DNA follows: TGTGCCAGCAGTGAAATAGGACAGGGAGTCGACGAGCAGTACTTC.